The following is a TCR beta chain sequence with its context. The authors divided CD4+ cells into CD45RA+ naive and CD45RA-negative memory subsets. The germline V and J ends were trimmed by 2 bases and 3 bases, with 19 bases remaining between them. Germline-derived CDR1 and CDR2 are SGHRS and YFSETQ. This CDR3 comprises 17 residues. The source of the sample is a study of shared clonotypes between healthy human individuals. The assay was immunoSEQ multiplex PCR, and TCRdb's table has in-frame clones only and misses some. The sample lists about 1.5 million clones; roughly 97% were seen once. Sequencing used naive CD4+ T cells sorted from blood. Subset in this sample: CD45RA+ positively selected. The chain links TRBV5-1 to TRBJ2-3; possibly TRBD2 for D (5 bases). The sequence was collected from a man younger than 45 in good health. The DNA for the CDR3 is TGCGCCAGCAGCTTCATAGTTGGGAGTAGAAGGACAGATACGCAGTATTTT. It encodes CASSFIVGSRRTDTQYF.